These 31 T cell receptor beta chains share one sample of origin, sequenced in a study of cytomegalovirus exposure and HLA in healthy donors. The PCR made use of 60 Vbeta and 13 Jbeta primers. Assay: immunoSEQ multiplex PCR; the TCRdb copy retains only in-frame clones and omits some. The sample contains about 170,000 clones, roughly 67% of which appear only once. Sequenced: PBMCs. The receptor source for this set is a woman between 18 and 29 years old in good health and CMV-seropositive.

The chain has TRBV15 and TRBJ2-3, with a tentative D call TRBD1 (5 bases). V was shortened by 0 bases and J by 2 bases, with 12 bases between the two germline ends. The germline V gene encodes CDR1 LNHNV and CDR2 YYDKDF (reference sequence). The CDR3 covers 16 residues. The CDR3 DNA reads as TGTGCCACCAGCAGAGAAAGGGGCATCGCCACAGATACGCAGTATTTT. Its protein is CATSRERGIATDTQYF.

V gene TRBV11-3 combines with J gene TRBJ2-1; 11 bases line up with TRBD2. The CDR3 has 15 residues. Germline values: CDR1 SGHNT, CDR2 YENEEA. With 4 bases clipped from V and 4 bases from J, the junction kept 3 bases outside the gene matches. In DNA form, the CDR3 reads TGTGCCAGCAGCTCCCGACTAGCGGGGTACAATGAGCAGTTCTTC. Protein product: CASSSRLAGYNEQFF. The complete variable domain, with remaining parts taken from reference TRBV11-3 and TRBJ2-1, reads EAGVVQSPRYKIIEKKQPVAFWCNPISGHNTLYWYLQNLGQGPELLIRYENEEAVDDSQLPKDRFSAERLKGVDSTLKIQPAELGDSAVYLCASSSRLAGYNEQFFGPGTRLTVL.

In its sample, this clone was seen a few times. An end of the junction differs from the germline gene, which may be a read error. The rearrangement uses TRBV7-9 and TRBJ1-2, with a possible D match to TRBD1 (6 bases). This CDR3 region has 12 residues. CDR1 is SEHNR, CDR2 FQNEAQ, per germline (reference sequence). The CDR3 DNA reads as TGTTCCAGCAGCAGGGGTGACTATGGCTACACCTTC. This gives the protein CSSSRGDYGYTF.

This rearrangement joins TRBV9 to TRBJ2-1; 12 bases fit TRBD2. V lost 0 bases, J lost 7 bases, and 5 bases stayed unmatched. Germline CDR1 reads SGDLS; CDR2 reads YYNGEE. The CDR3 spans 16 residues. CDR3 loop: CASSVATSGGTNEQFF. CDR3 DNA: TGTGCCAGCAGCGTAGCTACTAGCGGGGGGACAAATGAGCAGTTCTTC. Full variable domain (outside the CDR3, taken from reference TRBV9 and TRBJ2-1): DSGVTQTPKHLITATGQRVTLRCSPRSGDLSVYWYQQSLDQGLQFLIQYYNGEERAKGNILERFSAQQFPDLHSELNLSSLELGDSALYFCASSVATSGGTNEQFFGPGTRLTVL.

This clone occurred once. This chain links TRBV12-5 with TRBJ2-7; the D gene is possibly TRBD1 (5 bases). The V gene's germline CDR1 is LGHNT and CDR2 FRNRAP. The germline V and J ends were trimmed by 5 bases and 3 bases, with 8 bases remaining between them. The CDR3 totals 12 residues. For the CDR3, the DNA is TGTGCTAGTGGTCTCGACAGCTACGAGCAGTACTTC. Translation gives CASGLDSYEQYF.

V usage is TRBV10-3 and J usage is TRBJ1-5; no clear D. CDR1 and CDR2 from the germline V gene are ENHRY and SYGVKD. Trimming took off 0 bases at V and 0 bases at J, with 9 bases between the two ends. This CDR3 is 16 amino acids long. CDR3 amino acids: CAISESLPGSNQPQHF. The CDR3 DNA reads TGTGCCATCAGTGAGTCGCTACCCGGTAGCAATCAGCCCCAGCATTTT.

The chain recombines TRBV2 with TRBJ2-5; D not resolved. The germline CDR1 and CDR2 sequences are SNHLY and FYNNEI. The CDR3 is made up of 12 amino acids. Trimming left V 3 bases short and J 7 bases short, with 9 bases between. The CDR3 here is CASSEPPGTQYF. In DNA, the CDR3 is TGTGCCAGCAGTGAGCCGCCCGGGACCCAGTACTTC.

A remark on this clone: This sample also contains other DNA sequences that code for the same CDR3. The chain couples TRBV9 to TRBJ1-2; no firm D call. CDR3 size: 15 residues. Germline-derived CDR1 and CDR2 are SGDLS and YYNGEE. The V gene lost 0 bases and the J gene lost 8 bases, with 17 bases spanning the gap. The CDR3 sequence: CASSVAQSGRWGYTF. DNA of the CDR3: TGTGCCAGCAGCGTAGCTCAGAGTGGCAGGTGGGGCTACACCTTC.

V gene TRBV9 combines with J gene TRBJ2-5; a possible D gene is TRBD2 (5 bases). The CDR3 totals 16 residues. The V end was cut by 0 bases, the J end by 5 bases, with 17 bases between. CDR1 and CDR2 (germline): SGDLS, YYNGEE. CDR3 DNA: TGTGCCAGCAGCGTAGGAATCGAGGGTTCTGGGGAGACCCAGTACTTC. Translating it yields CASSVGIEGSGETQYF.

The rearrangement joins TRBV11-3 to TRBJ2-1; possibly TRBD2 for D (6 bases). With 0 bases removed from V and 4 bases from J, the gap between germline ends came to 7 bases. In germline, CDR1 is SGHNT, CDR2 YENEEA. There are 14 residues in the CDR3. In DNA form, the CDR3 reads TGTGCCAGCAGCTTAGAGGGGGGTTACAATGAGCAGTTCTTC. This codes for CASSLEGGYNEQFF. The full variable domain, its missing parts supplied by reference TRBV11-3 and TRBJ2-1, is EAGVVQSPRYKIIEKKQPVAFWCNPISGHNTLYWYLQNLGQGPELLIRYENEEAVDDSQLPKDRFSAERLKGVDSTLKIQPAELGDSAVYLCASSLEGGYNEQFFGPGTRLTVL.

The rearrangement uses TRBV9 and TRBJ2-3; 8 bases fit TRBD1. The V gene end was trimmed by 3 bases and the J gene end by 7 bases; junction bases not matched to a gene: 7. CDR3 length equals 14 residues. CDR1 SGDLS and CDR2 YYNGEE come from the germline V gene. CDR3 bases: TGTGCCAGCAGCGGGATACAGGGGGTAAATACGCAGTATTTT. It encodes CASSGIQGVNTQYF.

This chain links TRBV2 with TRBJ2-1, with D possibly being TRBD1 (6 bases). This CDR3 is 11 amino acids long. CDR1 and CDR2 (germline): SNHLY, FYNNEI. V lost 2 bases and J 16 bases, leaving 12 bases between the germline ends. CDR3 in amino acids: CASSERAGDFF. CDR3 nucleotide sequence: TGTGCCAGCAGTGAAAGGGCAGGGGACTTCTTC. Variable domain in full (rest from reference TRBV2 and TRBJ2-1): EPEVTQTPSHQVTQMGQEVILRCVPISNHLYFYWYRQILGQKVEFLVSFYNNEISEKSEIFDDQFSVERPDGSNFTLKIRSTKLEDSAMYFCASSERAGDFFGPGTRLTVL.

J is TRBJ1-2 and V is TRBV19; 7 nucleotides align to TRBD1. The length of the CDR3 is 17 residues. The V and J ends lost 10 bases and 4 bases, in that order; junction bases with no gene match: 21. The germline V gene has CDR1 LNHDA and CDR2 SQIVND (reference sequence). The CDR3 sequence is CAITGSEGAASSYGYTF. CDR3 DNA: TGTGCCATCACCGGGTCAGAGGGGGCAGCCAGTAGCTATGGCTACACCTTC.

The chain is built from TRBV4-3 and TRBJ2-5, with 8 nucleotides matching TRBD2. V lost 4 bases, J lost 4 bases, and 5 bases stayed unmatched. Germline V gene sequence: CDR1 LGHNA, CDR2 YSLEER. This CDR3 is 14 amino acids long. This CDR3 is CASSPTGGGETQYF. The CDR3 region has the DNA TGCGCCAGCAGCCCAACCGGGGGGGGAGAGACCCAGTACTTC.

V usage is TRBV5-5 and J usage is TRBJ2-2; TRBD2 might be the D (6 bases). The V and J ends lost 4 bases and 4 bases respectively, with 17 bases between them. The CDR3 runs to 16 residues. CDR1 is SGHKS and CDR2 is YYEKEE in the germline V gene (reference sequence). CDR3 residues: CASSPLGGDLTGELFF. The CDR3 nucleotides are TGTGCCAGCAGCCCGCTGGGAGGCGACCTCACCGGGGAGCTGTTTTTT. Drawing the rest from reference TRBV5-5 and TRBJ2-2, the complete variable domain is DAGVTQSPTHLIKTRGQQVTLRCSPISGHKSVSWYQQVLGQGPQFIFQYYEKEERGRGNFPDRFSARQFPNYSSELNVNALLLGDSALYLCASSPLGGDLTGELFFGEGSRLTVL.

V usage is TRBV11-1 and J usage is TRBJ2-2; D gene unclear. This CDR3 comprises 15 residues. Trimming took off 1 base at V and 1 base at J, with 7 bases between the two ends. Per germline, CDR1 SGHAT and CDR2 FQDESV (reference sequence). The CDR3 region is CASSLVTLNTGELFF. The DNA of the CDR3 is TGTGCCAGCAGCTTAGTGACATTGAACACCGGGGAGCTGTTTTTT. The full variable domain, in which reference TRBV11-1 and TRBJ2-2 provide the parts outside the CDR3, is EAEVAQSPRYKITEKSQAVAFWCDPISGHATLYWYRQILGQGPELLVQFQDESVVDDSQLPKDRFSAERLKGVDSTLKIQPAELGDSAMYLCASSLVTLNTGELFFGEGSRLTVL.

The chain employs TRBV27 and TRBJ1-2, with 8 positions matching TRBD1. Trimming cost V 4 bases and J 6 bases; bases outside gene matches: 10. This CDR3 contains 15 residues. Germline assignment: CDR1 MNHEY and CDR2 SMNVEV (reference sequence). As DNA, the CDR3 is TGTGCCAGCAGTTCGACCGACAGGGGATCGGATGGCTACACCTTC. Translated: CASSSTDRGSDGYTF.

The CDR3 is CASSLAGVDEKLFF. The CDR3 DNA is TGCGCCAGCAGCTTGGCAGGGGTTGATGAAAAACTGTTTTTT. The chain links TRBV5-1 to TRBJ1-4, with D possibly TRBD1 on 6 matching bases. V was cut by 0 bases and J by 6 bases, with 9 bases left in between. The CDR3 consists of 14 residues. The V gene's germline CDR1 is SGHRS and CDR2 YFSETQ.

The chain links TRBV19 to TRBJ2-3, with 9 bases identical to TRBD1. This CDR3 has 18 amino acids. Germline values: CDR1 LNHDA, CDR2 SQIVND (reference sequence). Trimming removed 2 bases from V and 4 bases from J; junction bases left unmatched: 13. The CDR3 is CASSITPTGQGMADTQYF. CDR3 DNA: TGTGCCAGTAGTATAACCCCAACAGGACAGGGGATGGCAGATACGCAGTATTTT. Variable domain in full (rest from reference TRBV19 and TRBJ2-3): DGGITQSPKYLFRKEGQNVTLSCEQNLNHDAMYWYRQDPGQGLRLIYYSQIVNDFQKGDIAEGYSVSREKKESFPLTVTSAQKNPTAFYLCASSITPTGQGMADTQYFGPGTRLTVL.

Turning to this clone: Germline and junction disagree at one end, which may indicate a read error. This chain links TRBV7-7 with TRBJ1-5; 8 bases are a match to TRBD1. This CDR3 is 19 amino acids long. Germline V gives CDR1 SSHAT, CDR2 FNYEAQ (reference sequence). CDR3 amino acids: CASSLKWEGTGNSNQPQHF. The CDR3 region has the DNA TGTGCTAGCAGCTTAAAGTGGGAAGGGACAGGAAATAGCAATCAGCCCCAGCATTTT. Combining the CDR3 with reference TRBV7-7 and TRBJ1-5 gives the whole variable domain GAGVSQSPRYKVTKRGQDVTLRCDPISSHATLYWYQQALGQGPEFLTYFNYEAQPDKSGLPSDRFSAERPEGSISTLTIQRTEQRDSAMYRCASSLKWEGTGNSNQPQHFGDGTRLSIL.

The chain joins TRBV6-4 to TRBJ2-2; D is ambiguous. The V end lost 1 base, the J end lost 3 bases, and 6 bases lay between the germline ends. CDR3 length: 14 residues. Per the germline V gene, CDR1 is MRHNA and CDR2 is SNTAGT. The chain's CDR3 is CASSDLLYTGELFF. DNA for the CDR3: TGTGCCAGCAGTGACTTACTCTACACCGGGGAGCTGTTTTTT.

This clone was seen a handful of times. The chain couples TRBV9 to TRBJ2-7; TRBD1 matches at 10 bases. Germline V gene sequence: CDR1 SGDLS, CDR2 YYNGEE. This CDR3 is 14 amino acids long. J was trimmed by 3 bases and V by 2 bases; bases with no gene match: 2. In nucleotides, the CDR3 is TGTGCCAGCAGCGTGGGACAGGGGAACTACGAGCAGTACTTC. Amino acids: CASSVGQGNYEQYF.

The chain carries TRBV4-2 and TRBJ1-5, with D tentatively TRBD1 (5 bases). The CDR3 has 15 residues. The V gene lost 1 base and the J gene lost 2 bases, with 9 bases spanning the gap. Germline-derived CDR1 and CDR2 are LGHNA and YNFKEQ. In nucleotides, the CDR3 is TGTGCCAGCAGCCAAGCCCTAGGGGGCAATCAGCCCCAGCATTTT. It encodes CASSQALGGNQPQHF.

The chain carries TRBV6-5 and TRBJ2-1; perhaps TRBD1 as D (6 bases). The CDR3 is made up of 13 amino acids. The germline gives CDR1 MNHEY, CDR2 SVGAGI. Trimming left V 6 bases short and J 7 bases short, with 13 bases between. This chain's CDR3 is CASRVGAGNEQFF. The CDR3 nucleotides read TGTGCCAGCAGGGTGGGGGCCGGGAATGAGCAGTTCTTC.

This clone appeared a few times. CDR3 protein: CASSPGQSPNEQFF. CDR3 sequence (DNA): TGCGCCAGCAGCCCGGGACAGTCTCCCAATGAGCAGTTCTTC. The genes are TRBV5-1 and TRBJ2-1, with 7 bases identical to TRBD1. V lost 4 bases to trimming and J lost 6 bases; unmatched junction nucleotides: 7. The CDR3 is made up of 14 amino acids. Germline lookup yields CDR1 SGHRS and CDR2 YFSETQ.

The chain links TRBV9 to TRBJ2-3; 7 nucleotides align to TRBD1. The junction had 8 bases not matched to a gene; V was cut back by 4 bases and J by 6 bases. CDR3 length: 14 amino acids. The V gene's germline CDR1 is SGDLS and CDR2 YYNGEE. The CDR3 loop is CASSRTGDGDTQYF. Written as DNA, the CDR3 is TGTGCCAGCAGCAGAACAGGGGATGGGGATACGCAGTATTTT.

The chain couples TRBV7-9 to TRBJ2-3; D may be TRBD1 (5 bases). V shed 0 bases and J shed 5 bases, with 9 bases lying between them. This CDR3 spans 14 amino acids. Germline V gives CDR1 SEHNR, CDR2 FQNEAQ (reference sequence). This chain's CDR3 is CASSLAAGRDTQYF. CDR3 sequence (DNA): TGTGCCAGCAGCTTAGCGGCAGGGCGAGATACGCAGTATTTT.

V and J are TRBV5-4 and TRBJ2-6; unclear D gene. The CDR3 runs 15 residues. Trimming removed 4 bases at V and 0 bases at J, with 8 bases between. The V gene's germline CDR1 is SGHNT and CDR2 YYREEE (reference sequence). The CDR3 DNA follows: TGTGCCAGCAGCCGAAGCATCTCTGGGGCCAACGTCCTGACTTTC. This gives the protein CASSRSISGANVLTF.

V and J are TRBV28 and TRBJ1-2; no definite D call. The CDR3 covers 11 residues. Germline lookup yields CDR1 MDHEN and CDR2 SYDVKM. Trimming took 7 bases from V and 8 from J, leaving 11 bases between them. The DNA of the CDR3 is TGTGCCAGCAATACAATCCAGGGCTACACCTTC. It translates to CASNTIQGYTF.

The chain combines TRBV2 with TRBJ1-4; the D gene is possibly TRBD1 (6 bases). This CDR3 is built from 15 residues. Per the germline V gene, CDR1 is SNHLY and CDR2 is FYNNEI. V lost 7 bases, J lost 4 bases, and 16 bases lay in between. The CDR3 is CASTKQGLSNEKLFF. In nucleotides, the CDR3 is TGTGCCAGCACGAAGCAGGGGCTAAGTAATGAAAAACTGTTTTTT.

The rearrangement links TRBV5-1 to TRBJ2-7, with 8 bases identical to TRBD2. V lost 0 bases, J lost 3 bases, and 5 bases stayed unmatched. Looked up from germline, CDR1 is SGHRS and CDR2 is YFSETQ. CDR3 length: 15 residues. In DNA form, the CDR3 reads TGCGCCAGCAGCTTGGCCAGCGGGGGATACTACGAGCAGTACTTC. This encodes CASSLASGGYYEQYF.